These 25 T cell receptor beta chains were sequenced from one sample in a study of radiotherapy plus CTLA-4 blockade in lung cancer. Data came from immunoSEQ multiplex PCR; TCRdb stores just in-frame clones and leaves some out. Of 49,000 or so clones detected, roughly three quarters appear once; the ten largest clones hold roughly 8%. The sample here was peripheral blood, taken from a patient treated with radiotherapy plus ipilimumab. Source of these receptors: a human donor with non-small cell lung cancer who had stable disease on radiotherapy plus ipilimumab.

V is TRBV27 and J is TRBJ1-3, with a weak D call TRBD1 (6 bases). Germline values: CDR1 MNHEY, CDR2 SMNVEV (reference sequence). Trimming took 3 bases from V and 2 from J, leaving 11 bases between them. The CDR3 loop spans 15 amino acids. For the CDR3, the DNA is TGTGCCAGCAGTTTGGAGGGGGAAACTGGAAACACCATATATTTT. It codes for CASSLEGETGNTIYF.

V and J are TRBV5-1 and TRBJ1-6, with TRBD1 matching over 7 bases. The trim removed 5 bases at V and 3 bases at J, leaving 8 bases unmatched. There are 16 residues in the CDR3. CDR1 is SGHRS, CDR2 YFSETQ, per germline. The CDR3 loop is CASRDRNIGYNSPLHF. The CDR3 nucleotides read TGCGCCAGCAGGGACAGGAATATCGGCTATAATTCACCCCTCCACTTT.

Worth noting for this clone: The sample holds other DNA sequences that translate to the same CDR3. This chain joins TRBV4-3 and TRBJ1-1; D is unclear. In germline, CDR1 is LGHNA, CDR2 YSLEER. The CDR3 runs 13 residues. V was clipped by 1 base and J by 0 bases, with 3 bases between them. CDR3 bases: TGCGCCAGCAGCCAAGTGATGAACACTGAAGCTTTCTTT. It is translated as CASSQVMNTEAFF.

The chain has TRBV29-1 and TRBJ1-1; D is perhaps TRBD1 (6 bases). Trimming pared 1 base from V and 0 bases from J, leaving 12 bases between. The CDR3 is made up of 15 amino acids. Germline CDR1 and CDR2: SQVTM and ANQGSEA. DNA for the CDR3: TGCAGCGTTGAAGGGGGGCCGGGTATGAACACTGAAGCTTTCTTT. The encoded protein is CSVEGGPGMNTEAFF.

The chain recombines TRBV20-1 with TRBJ1-1; no firm D call. The CDR3 totals 11 residues. Germline lookup yields CDR1 DFQATT and CDR2 SNEGSKA (reference sequence). Trimming cost V 2 bases and J 4 bases, with 5 bases left between them. The CDR3 region has the DNA TGCAGTGCTAGATCGTCCACTGAAGCTTTCTTT. This translates into CSARSSTEAFF.

The chain recombines TRBV6-5 with TRBJ1-1; no clear D. This CDR3 has 13 residues. Germline V CDR1 and CDR2: MNHEY, SVGAGI. Trimming removed 7 bases from V and 3 bases from J, with 12 bases in between. This chain's CDR3 is CASKRAPDTEAFF. DNA of the CDR3: TGTGCCAGCAAAAGGGCCCCGGACACTGAAGCTTTCTTT.

The table lists this clone with a few counts. The CDR3 is CASSQVGLQGADTQYF. The CDR3 region has the DNA TGTGCCAGCAGCCAAGTAGGCCTCCAGGGTGCAGATACGCAGTATTTT. J is TRBJ2-3 and V is TRBV14, with a possible D match to TRBD1 (5 bases). V shed 1 base and J shed 4 bases, with 15 bases lying between them. Germline V gene sequence: CDR1 SGHDN, CDR2 FVKESK. CDR3 length equals 16 residues.

The chain employs TRBV11-2 and TRBJ1-1; D remains ambiguous. Germline CDR1 and CDR2: SGHAT and FQNNGV. V was pared by 2 bases and J by 7 bases, with 8 bases between. The CDR3 spans 12 residues. CDR3 nucleotide sequence: TGTGCCAGCAGCTTACTCCCAGTTGAAGCTTTCTTT. It specifies CASSLLPVEAFF.

V usage is TRBV7-6 and J usage is TRBJ1-6; TRBD1 might be the D (6 bases). From germline, CDR1 is SGHVS and CDR2 FNYEAQ. This CDR3 has 15 amino acids. Trimming removed 0 bases from V and 10 bases from J, with 13 bases in between. The CDR3 sequence is CASSLAFQGSSPLHF. In nucleotides, the CDR3 is TGTGCCAGCAGCTTAGCGTTCCAGGGGAGCTCACCCCTCCACTTT.

The genes are TRBV2 and TRBJ1-1, with 8 bases that match TRBD1. Trimming took 8 bases from V and 2 from J; bases not matched to a gene: 1. The CDR3 spans 12 residues. Germline V CDR1 and CDR2: SNHLY, FYNNEI. The CDR3 DNA reads TGTGCCAGCGGACAGGGAAACACTGAAGCTTTCTTT. The encoded protein is CASGQGNTEAFF.

This rearrangement joins TRBV15 to TRBJ1-1; D is uncertain. V lost 1 base and J lost 1, with 10 bases in between. Germline CDR1 is LNHNV and CDR2 is YYDKDF (reference sequence). This CDR3 contains 15 residues. The CDR3 is CATSRGRDSNTEAFF. DNA of the CDR3: TGTGCCACCAGCAGAGGGCGGGATTCGAACACTGAAGCTTTCTTT. Complete variable domain (other parts from reference TRBV15 and TRBJ1-1): DAMVIQNPRYQVTQFGKPVTLSCSQTLNHNVMYWYQQKSSQAPKLLFHYYDKDFNNEADTPDNFQSRRPNTSFCFLDIRSPGLGDTAMYLCATSRGRDSNTEAFFGQGTRLTVV.

The V gene is TRBV11-2, the J gene TRBJ1-2, with D tentatively TRBD1 (6 bases). Germline V gene lookup returns CDR1 SGHAT and CDR2 FQNNGV. The CDR3 covers 14 residues. V dropped 7 bases and J dropped 7 bases, with 19 bases sitting between them. The CDR3 nucleotides are TGTGCCAGCAAAACCCCGGGACAAGGAAGTGGCTACACCTTC. Amino acids: CASKTPGQGSGYTF.

This rearrangement joins TRBV5-4 to TRBJ1-2; D is undetermined. V lost 0 bases to trimming and J lost 8 bases, with 5 bases between them. CDR3 length equals 11 residues. Germline assignment: CDR1 SGHNT and CDR2 YYREEE (reference sequence). Here the CDR3 DNA reads TGTGCCAGCAGCTTGGGGATCGGCTACACCTTC. Its protein is CASSLGIGYTF.

V and J are TRBV6-5 and TRBJ1-1; D unresolved. Trimming removed 8 bases from V and 4 bases from J, with 14 bases in between. CDR3 size: 13 residues. In germline, CDR1 is MNHEY, CDR2 SVGAGI. CDR3 protein: CASHYAGGTEAFF. Here the CDR3 DNA reads TGTGCCAGCCATTACGCCGGCGGCACTGAAGCTTTCTTT.

The chain carries TRBV5-1 and TRBJ2-3, with 7 bases fitting TRBD2. In germline, CDR1 is SGHRS, CDR2 YFSETQ. The CDR3 totals 15 residues. Losses at the gene ends were 7 bases for V and 2 bases for J; bases not matched to a gene: 10. The CDR3 DNA reads TGCGCCAGCCAGCGGGACGGAAGCTCCACAGATACGCAGTATTTT. Its protein is CASQRDGSSTDTQYF.

Concerning this clone itself: The same CDR3 also results from other DNA sequences found in this sample. V gene TRBV5-1 combines with J gene TRBJ1-4, with 9 bases lining up with TRBD1. Germline V gives CDR1 SGHRS, CDR2 YFSETQ. Trimming removed 4 bases from V and 0 bases from J; junction bases left unmatched: 4. The CDR3 totals 16 residues. DNA for the CDR3: TGCGCCAGCAGCGGGGGACAGGGAGCAACTAATGAAAAACTGTTTTTT. It yields the protein CASSGGQGATNEKLFF.

The V call is TRBV10-3, the J call TRBJ1-2; TRBD1 agrees at 8 bases. This CDR3 is built from 14 residues. Per the germline V gene, CDR1 is ENHRY and CDR2 is SYGVKD. After removal of 4 bases from V and 5 bases from J, the junction contained 6 bases not matched to a gene. The CDR3 region is CAISGTDREYGYTF. In DNA form, the CDR3 reads TGTGCCATCAGTGGGACGGACAGGGAATATGGCTACACCTTC.

CDR3 sequence (DNA): TGTGCCAGCAGCTTAGATGGGGGGCATAATTCACCCCTCCACTTT. Its translation: CASSLDGGHNSPLHF. The chain carries TRBV7-2 and TRBJ1-6; possible D gene TRBD1, 6 bases. Per germline, CDR1 SGHTA and CDR2 FQGNSA. The V end lost 1 base, the J end lost 5 bases, and 9 bases lay between the germline ends. The CDR3 length is 15 residues.

This clone was detected once. The chain uses TRBV27 and TRBJ1-2; 9 nucleotides line up with TRBD1. This CDR3 has 15 residues. V gave up 2 bases and J gave up 6 bases; unmatched junction bases: 7. CDR1 MNHEY and CDR2 SMNVEV come from the germline V gene (reference sequence). The chain's CDR3 is CASSLNSGTGHGYTF. The CDR3 nucleotides read TGTGCCAGCAGTTTAAACTCCGGGACAGGGCATGGCTACACCTTC.

The chain joins TRBV5-6 to TRBJ2-7; 8 nucleotides line up with TRBD1. Germline V gene lookup returns CDR1 SGHDT and CDR2 YYEEEE. The V gene end was trimmed by 1 base and the J gene end by 2 bases; junction bases not matched to a gene: 2. The CDR3 has 14 amino acids. This chain's CDR3 is CASSLTGGAYEQYV. CDR3 bases: TGTGCCAGCAGCTTGACAGGGGGAGCCTACGAGCAGTACGTC.

This clone was counted once. The chain employs TRBV19 and TRBJ2-3; 9 positions match TRBD1. Trimming cost V 9 bases and J 1 base; bases outside gene matches: 5. In germline, CDR1 is LNHDA, CDR2 SQIVND (reference sequence). The CDR3 has 14 amino acids. The CDR3 nucleotides read TGTGCCAGCACAGGGGGCTCCCGCACAGATACGCAGTATTTT. Amino acid sequence: CASTGGSRTDTQYF.

Here the CDR3 DNA reads TGTGCCTGGACAAAACGGGACAGGGACATATCACAGTACTTC. Translation gives CAWTKRDRDISQYF. The chain uses TRBV30 and TRBJ2-7; 9 bases are a match to TRBD1. The V segment lost 4 bases and the J segment 10 bases; nucleotides outside the gene matches: 14. The CDR3 extends over 14 amino acids. Germline-derived CDR1 and CDR2 are GTSNPN and SVGIG (reference sequence).

The gene calls are TRBV5-1 and TRBJ2-1; 7 positions match TRBD1. The length of the CDR3 is 15 residues. The V gene's germline CDR1 is SGHRS and CDR2 YFSETQ. V was pared by 0 bases and J by 7 bases, with 7 bases of the junction left unmatched. The CDR3 region is CASSLEGAIRNEQFF. CDR3 sequence (DNA): TGCGCCAGCAGCTTGGAGGGGGCGATTCGGAATGAGCAGTTCTTC.

V is TRBV6-5 and J is TRBJ1-2; no firm D call. This CDR3 spans 13 amino acids. Per germline, CDR1 MNHEY and CDR2 SVGAGI. Trimming took off 6 bases at V and 4 bases at J, with 12 bases between the two ends. CDR3 sequence (DNA): TGTGCCAGCAGACACATACAAGTCTATGGCTACACCTTC. Translating it yields CASRHIQVYGYTF.

The J gene is TRBJ2-2, the V gene TRBV5-8, with D perhaps being TRBD1 or TRBD2 (5 bases each). V lost 4 bases and J lost 0, with 16 bases in between. Per germline, CDR1 SGHTS and CDR2 YDEGEE. This CDR3 is 17 amino acids long. The CDR3 DNA reads TGTGCCAGCAGCCTCCCGGTAGGGACGGCGAACACCGGGGAGCTGTTTTTT. It codes for CASSLPVGTANTGELFF.